These T cell receptor beta chains were read from a single sample in a study of T cells in Graves' hyperthyroidism and ophthalmopathy. MiXCR was run by TCRdb on the multiplex PCR reads, yielding one entry per CDR3 protein. The table shows 550,000 to 600,000 distinct CDR3 sequences, with roughly 50% occurring only once. The source material was peripheral blood or thyroid tissue (not recorded which). The receptor source for this set is an adult woman with Graves' disease, either hyperthyroidism or ophthalmopathy (not recorded which). The CDR3 runs from the conserved cysteine through the conserved F or W.

v_call cdr3_aa
TRBV10-3 CAINERREIYGYTF
TRBV6-5 CASSSGPVDEQYF
TRBV7-8 CASSLAQTEMGRLFF
TRBV7-9 CASSLGGRGVRKDNEQFF
TRBV30 CAWSFTFSVGNTEAFF
TRBV4-2 CASSQDRRKGYTF
TRBV19 CASCKTGNQPQHF
TRBV5-1 CASSQTGVPNYGYTF
TRBV7-9 CASSLIRQLTYGYTF
TRBV11-2 CASSNPKVAGQPQHF
TRBV20-1 CSVRRDGSYEQYF
TRBV7-2 CASSWEYGYTF
TRBV20-1 CSASKGDRAVEQYF
TRBV20-1 CSAVTAFPPTFWTEAFF
TRBV12-3/TRBV12-4 CASSLAQGAGEAFF
TRBV10-3 CASRQQGTEAFF
TRBV29-1 CSVGTGFRGDTIYF
TRBV2 CAIKASRRSVETQYF
TRBV11-2 CASSLGGTSETEQYF
TRBV20-1 CSARLTRAGETQYF
TRBV11-1 CASSLPLPGVAETQYF
TRBV6-5 CASSYPAWPDEQYF